This T cell receptor (beta chain) was sequenced during a study of cytomegalovirus exposure and HLA in healthy donors. The wider study: Some 85 million unique TCRs from HLA-typed donors were held in an early data release. Regarding the study as a whole: Later analysis reportedly placed an Asian-associated ancestry cluster below the approximately 680-donor mean in N-insertions. DRB1 had the most TCR associations and HLA-C the fewest, a later analysis found, with rates varying by HLA locus.

To note about this clone: What it binds is unknown.

Trimming shortened V by 3 bases and J by 0 bases, and 9 bases separated the two germline ends. The CDR3 consists of 15 residues. Germline CDR1 ENHRY, CDR2 SYGVKD. This PCR relied on a set of 60 Vbeta primers and 13 Jbeta primers. In the original analysis: In a later analysis, some 10 million of 65 million to 80 million unique beta chains occurred in at least two donors. Data came from immunoSEQ multiplex PCR; TCRdb stores just in-frame clones and leaves some out. That table gives V, J and clone size, and the DNA gave D and trimming. This sample has fewer than 150,000 clones; 78% occur once, and the top ten carry 2.8%.

Sequenced material: PBMCs. The V call is TRBV10-3, the J call TRBJ1-5; D remains ambiguous. The sequence was obtained from a male donor in good health and CMV-seronegative. The CDR3 nucleotides are TGTGCCATCAGTGAAGGAGAGAATAGCAATCAGCCCCAGCATTTT. It translates to CAISEGENSNQPQHF.